The source of this T cell receptor (beta chain) is a study of blood T cell repertoires in COVID-19 (dated by TCRdb to the early 2020s). Broadly, across the study: The collaborator samples originated in the United States, Italy and Spain and spanned the acute and convalescent phases of COVID-19. The prospective study material was composed of cDNA or gDNA derived from T cells, B-cell-depleted T cells, or PBMCs. Subjects who had been exposed to COVID-19, were actively infected with it, or had recovered from it provided the deeply sampled blood TCRbeta repertoires that made up the dataset. A freely available public database, intended as a resource for researchers studying the immune response to SARS-CoV-2, is where the repertoires were released. The samples were drawn from the first 160 participants of the ongoing ImmuneRACE study and from more than 1,000 subjects provided by 6 global collaborators. Sample metadata almost always included a de-identified subject ID, COVID-19 status, age in years and sex. Where HLA class I and class II types were available, the types were taken from metadata supplied by the sample provider, not from assay-based typing.

What the work shows at the level of the full study, not this receptor alone: The quantity of clinical and demographic metadata differed by source and by participant and was supplied without curation.

Enrolling through a virtual design, the prospective study's participants ranged in age from roughly 18 to 95 years and lived across around 25 United States geographic areas. In the prospective study, participants were assigned to cohorts based on the clinical history participants reported in a screening survey and a study questionnaire. In the prospective study, whole blood, serum and a nasopharyngeal or oropharyngeal swab were collected from each participant by mobile phlebotomists. Prospective study participants could optionally give additional blood draws and questionnaires over an approximately 2-month period. Before DNA extraction, prospective study blood samples were shipped either frozen or at room temperature. This clone was counted between two and nine times. What this receptor recognizes is not known. Base qualities are missing; no much larger clone stands one base away. TCRbeta CDR3 regions were amplified from genomic DNA using the immunoSEQ Assay, a bias-controlled multiplex PCR. As for the original processing: Within the assay, amplification of reference gene primers was used to estimate how many nucleated cells each sample contained. To quantify the absolute abundance of each unique TCRbeta CDR3 rearrangement, sequence reads were collapsed and filtered. For each sample, productive Simpson clonality was calculated by taking the square root of Simpson's diversity index across productive rearrangements. The source is immuneACCESS, and TCRdb retained only in-frame sequences with V and J called. Part of the clones is not carried over; for the studies checked, unresolved V genes explain less than half of this, and the remainder is unexplained. V, J and clone size reflect that table, while D and trimming were determined from the DNA. The sample table holds some 230,000 clones, of which roughly four fifths were seen once. About 1.3% of the sample is held by the ten biggest clonotypes.

From its cysteine to its phenylalanine, the CDR3 spans 14 amino acids. Just the 42-base CDR3 DNA is kept, in frame starting at base 1. The V end loses 0 bases and the J end loses 5 bases, and a stretch of 6 bases separates them. Via the germline V gene, CDR1 is SGDLS and CDR2 YYNGEE. Sequences were obtained from PBMCs or T cells enriched from blood (not recorded which). This receptor was identified in a woman aged 40-49 years with acute COVID-19. This sequence uses TRBV9 and TRBJ1-6, with no confident D gene call. The nucleotide sequence is given as TGTGCCAGCAGCGTAGTGCCGGATAATTCACCCCTCCACTTT. It is translated as CASSVVPDNSPLHF. With the portions outside the CDR3 filled from the reference TRBV9 and TRBJ1-6 genes, the complete variable region becomes DSGVTQTPKHLITATGQRVTLRCSPRSGDLSVYWYQQSLDQGLQFLIQYYNGEERAKGNILERFSAQQFPDLHSELNLSSLELGDSALYFCASSVVPDNSPLHFGNGTRLTVT.